This is a list of T cell receptor beta chains from one sample in a study of cytomegalovirus exposure and HLA in healthy donors. Generated by immunoSEQ multiplex PCR, the TCRdb table keeps only in-frame clones and is missing some. The sample lists some 140,000 clones, approximately 87% occurring once. Source material: PBMCs. Receptors originate from a man between 18 and 29 years old in good health and CMV-seronegative. Both conserved end residues are part of each CDR3. A D gene is named only where the DNA matches it firmly. For some rows the clone size is stated as once, few or many, or as a class when expanded; others skip it.

V gene	J gene	D gene	clone size	CDR3 protein	CDR3 DNA
TRBV27	TRBJ2-1	TRBD2	.	CASSLVAGGWNEQFF	TGTGCCAGCAGTTTAGTAGCGGGGGGTTGGAATGAGCAGTTCTTC
TRBV5-1	TRBJ2-1	.	.	CASSLEYGAYNEQFF	TGCGCCAGCAGCTTGGAGTACGGAGCCTACAATGAGCAGTTCTTC
TRBV2	TRBJ2-5	TRBD1	.	CASSETGGRETQYF	TGTGCCAGCAGTGAGACAGGGGGCAGGGAGACCCAGTACTTC
TRBV6-5	TRBJ1-2	.	.	CASSYQAGYGYTF	TGTGCCAGCAGTTACCAGGCGGGTTATGGCTACACCTTC
TRBV21-1	TRBJ2-1	.	.	CASTEQFF	TGTGCCAGCACGGAGCAGTTCTTC
TRBV18	TRBJ2-5	TRBD1	.	CASSQTGGEETQYF	TGTGCCAGCTCACAAACAGGGGGAGAAGAGACCCAGTACTTC
TRBV9	TRBJ2-7	.	few	CASSVTGSHRGEQYF	TGTGCCAGCAGCGTCACCGGGTCCCACCGAGGCGAGCAGTACTTC
TRBV7-2	TRBJ1-2	.	.	CASRPPRANYGYTF	TGTGCCAGCAGGCCCCCGCGGGCTAACTATGGCTACACCTTC
TRBV10-3	TRBJ1-3	TRBD1	.	CAITEDRPFSGNTIYF	TGTGCCATCACTGAGGACAGGCCCTTCTCTGGAAACACCATATATTTT
TRBV7-7	TRBJ2-7	TRBD1	few	CASSKGQGSSYEQYF	TGTGCCAGCAGCAAAGGACAGGGTAGCTCCTACGAGCAGTACTTC
TRBV15	TRBJ2-7	.	.	CATSRRSQSRSPYEQYF	TGTGCCACCAGCAGAAGATCCCAAAGCCGGTCCCCCTACGAGCAGTACTTC
TRBV27	TRBJ2-2	TRBD2	few	CASKTGLAGTGELFF	TGTGCCAGTAAGACGGGACTAGCGGGGACCGGGGAGCTGTTTTTT
TRBV2	TRBJ2-7	.	.	CASSEQGATYEQYF	TGTGCCAGCAGTGAACAGGGTGCCACCTACGAGCAGTACTTC
TRBV2	TRBJ1-5	TRBD1	once	CASRAQGGQPQHF	TGTGCCAGCAGGGCACAGGGGGGACAGCCCCAGCATTTT
TRBV15	TRBJ2-7	TRBD2	.	CATSTAGGLGEQYF	TGTGCCACCAGCACAGCGGGGGGGCTGGGCGAGCAGTACTTC
TRBV7-7	TRBJ2-5	.	.	CASSPMYQETQYF	TGTGCCAGCAGCCCAATGTACCAAGAGACCCAGTACTTC
TRBV13	TRBJ2-7	.	.	CASSSRKQYFSYEQYF	TGTGCCAGCAGCTCCCGGAAACAGTATTTCTCTTACGAGCAGTACTTC
TRBV11-1	TRBJ2-7	.	.	CASRYGGPTYEQYF	TGTGCCAGCAGATACGGGGGTCCTACCTACGAGCAGTACTTC
TRBV14	TRBJ1-1	.	.	CASSQELASGEAFF	TGTGCCAGCAGCCAAGAACTGGCATCGGGTGAAGCTTTCTTT
TRBV15	TRBJ1-6	TRBD1	.	CATSRVRDRPPLHF	TGTGCCACCAGCAGAGTAAGGGACAGACCACCCCTCCACTTT
TRBV18	TRBJ2-5	.	.	CASSPNPGSQETQYF	TGTGCCAGCTCACCCAACCCCGGGTCCCAAGAGACCCAGTACTTC
TRBV5-1	TRBJ1-1	TRBD1	.	CASSLGDRMNTEAFF	TGCGCCAGCAGCTTGGGGGACAGAATGAACACTGAAGCTTTCTTT
TRBV7-2	TRBJ2-2	TRBD2	.	CASSKGLAGGPTGELFF	TGTGCCAGCAGCAAAGGACTAGCGGGGGGGCCCACCGGGGAGCTGTTTTTT
TRBV5-6	TRBJ1-2	.	once	CASSLTSTVYGYTF	TGTGCCAGCAGCTTGACCTCGACAGTCTATGGCTACACCTTC
TRBV5-1	TRBJ2-2	.	once	CASRAENTGELFF	TGCGCCAGCAGGGCAGAGAACACCGGGGAGCTGTTTTTT
TRBV11-2	TRBJ1-2	.	.	CASSLEEYGYTF	TGTGCCAGCAGCTTAGAAGAGTATGGCTACACCTTC
TRBV28	TRBJ2-3	TRBD2	once	CASSPAGGEDTQYF	TGTGCCAGCAGTCCCGCCGGGGGGGAAGATACGCAGTATTTT
TRBV15	TRBJ2-5	TRBD2	.	CATSRGGGVAGNRETQYF	TGTGCCACCAGCAGAGGTGGCGGGGTAGCGGGAAACCGAGAGACCCAGTACTTC
TRBV14	TRBJ1-1	.	.	CASSQGTGTEAFF	TGTGCCAGCAGCCAAGGCACAGGGACTGAAGCTTTCTTT
TRBV7-8	TRBJ2-1	TRBD2	once	CASSPLSGGAGEQFF	TGTGCCAGCAGCCCATTGAGCGGGGGGGCAGGTGAGCAGTTCTTC
TRBV7-2	TRBJ1-2	.	.	CASSLAATDYGYTF	TGTGCCAGCAGCTTAGCAGCGACGGACTATGGCTACACCTTC
TRBV5-1	TRBJ1-5	.	.	CASSFGGPAGPSNQPQHF	TGCGCCAGCAGCTTCGGGGGGCCGGCCGGCCCGAGCAATCAGCCCCAGCATTTT
TRBV7-8	TRBJ2-7	TRBD1	.	CASSRGTGVGEQYF	TGTGCCAGCAGCCGTGGGACAGGGGTGGGGGAGCAGTACTTC
TRBV11-2	TRBJ1-2	.	.	CASSLVQGPNYGYTF	TGTGCCAGCAGCTTAGTCCAGGGGCCGAACTATGGCTACACCTTC
TRBV16	TRBJ2-7	.	.	CASSQSNYEQYF	TGTGCCAGCAGCCAATCTAATTACGAGCAGTACTTC
TRBV7-6	TRBJ2-2	.	.	CASSLSPRREVEKSGELFF	TGTGCCAGCAGCTTAAGTCCCCGCAGGGAGGTCGAAAAGTCCGGGGAGCTGTTTTTT
TRBV6-5	TRBJ1-2	TRBD1	once	CASSDQGGYGYTF	TGTGCCAGCAGTGATCAGGGGGGCTATGGCTACACCTTC
TRBV15	TRBJ2-1	.	.	CATSRDLGGGRNEQFF	TGTGCCACCAGCAGAGATCTGGGGGGGGGCCGGAATGAGCAGTTCTTC
TRBV5-1	TRBJ1-4	TRBD1	.	CASSYTTGTGNEKLFF	TGCGCCAGCAGCTATACGACCGGGACAGGGAATGAAAAACTGTTTTTT
TRBV9	TRBJ2-5	.	.	CASSVHDREVETQYF	TGTGCCAGCAGCGTGCACGACAGGGAGGTCGAGACCCAGTACTTC
TRBV11-2	TRBJ2-7	.	.	CASCYTGTYEQYF	TGTGCCAGCTGCTACACGGGGACATACGAGCAGTACTTC
TRBV5-6	TRBJ1-2	.	few	CASSSSYGYTF	TGTGCCAGCAGCTCGTCCTATGGCTACACCTTC
TRBV6-1	TRBJ2-7	.	.	CASSEEVGYEQYF	TGTGCCAGCAGTGAAGAAGTCGGGTACGAGCAGTACTTC
TRBV5-4	TRBJ1-1	.	.	CASSLTPNTEAFF	TGTGCCAGCAGCTTGACACCGAACACTGAAGCTTTCTTT
TRBV5-1	TRBJ1-1	.	.	CASSFTGYTEAFF	TGCGCCAGCAGCTTCACAGGTTACACTGAAGCTTTCTTT
TRBV7-9	TRBJ1-2	.	.	CASSAHREGYGYTF	TGTGCCAGCAGCGCCCACAGGGAGGGCTATGGCTACACCTTC